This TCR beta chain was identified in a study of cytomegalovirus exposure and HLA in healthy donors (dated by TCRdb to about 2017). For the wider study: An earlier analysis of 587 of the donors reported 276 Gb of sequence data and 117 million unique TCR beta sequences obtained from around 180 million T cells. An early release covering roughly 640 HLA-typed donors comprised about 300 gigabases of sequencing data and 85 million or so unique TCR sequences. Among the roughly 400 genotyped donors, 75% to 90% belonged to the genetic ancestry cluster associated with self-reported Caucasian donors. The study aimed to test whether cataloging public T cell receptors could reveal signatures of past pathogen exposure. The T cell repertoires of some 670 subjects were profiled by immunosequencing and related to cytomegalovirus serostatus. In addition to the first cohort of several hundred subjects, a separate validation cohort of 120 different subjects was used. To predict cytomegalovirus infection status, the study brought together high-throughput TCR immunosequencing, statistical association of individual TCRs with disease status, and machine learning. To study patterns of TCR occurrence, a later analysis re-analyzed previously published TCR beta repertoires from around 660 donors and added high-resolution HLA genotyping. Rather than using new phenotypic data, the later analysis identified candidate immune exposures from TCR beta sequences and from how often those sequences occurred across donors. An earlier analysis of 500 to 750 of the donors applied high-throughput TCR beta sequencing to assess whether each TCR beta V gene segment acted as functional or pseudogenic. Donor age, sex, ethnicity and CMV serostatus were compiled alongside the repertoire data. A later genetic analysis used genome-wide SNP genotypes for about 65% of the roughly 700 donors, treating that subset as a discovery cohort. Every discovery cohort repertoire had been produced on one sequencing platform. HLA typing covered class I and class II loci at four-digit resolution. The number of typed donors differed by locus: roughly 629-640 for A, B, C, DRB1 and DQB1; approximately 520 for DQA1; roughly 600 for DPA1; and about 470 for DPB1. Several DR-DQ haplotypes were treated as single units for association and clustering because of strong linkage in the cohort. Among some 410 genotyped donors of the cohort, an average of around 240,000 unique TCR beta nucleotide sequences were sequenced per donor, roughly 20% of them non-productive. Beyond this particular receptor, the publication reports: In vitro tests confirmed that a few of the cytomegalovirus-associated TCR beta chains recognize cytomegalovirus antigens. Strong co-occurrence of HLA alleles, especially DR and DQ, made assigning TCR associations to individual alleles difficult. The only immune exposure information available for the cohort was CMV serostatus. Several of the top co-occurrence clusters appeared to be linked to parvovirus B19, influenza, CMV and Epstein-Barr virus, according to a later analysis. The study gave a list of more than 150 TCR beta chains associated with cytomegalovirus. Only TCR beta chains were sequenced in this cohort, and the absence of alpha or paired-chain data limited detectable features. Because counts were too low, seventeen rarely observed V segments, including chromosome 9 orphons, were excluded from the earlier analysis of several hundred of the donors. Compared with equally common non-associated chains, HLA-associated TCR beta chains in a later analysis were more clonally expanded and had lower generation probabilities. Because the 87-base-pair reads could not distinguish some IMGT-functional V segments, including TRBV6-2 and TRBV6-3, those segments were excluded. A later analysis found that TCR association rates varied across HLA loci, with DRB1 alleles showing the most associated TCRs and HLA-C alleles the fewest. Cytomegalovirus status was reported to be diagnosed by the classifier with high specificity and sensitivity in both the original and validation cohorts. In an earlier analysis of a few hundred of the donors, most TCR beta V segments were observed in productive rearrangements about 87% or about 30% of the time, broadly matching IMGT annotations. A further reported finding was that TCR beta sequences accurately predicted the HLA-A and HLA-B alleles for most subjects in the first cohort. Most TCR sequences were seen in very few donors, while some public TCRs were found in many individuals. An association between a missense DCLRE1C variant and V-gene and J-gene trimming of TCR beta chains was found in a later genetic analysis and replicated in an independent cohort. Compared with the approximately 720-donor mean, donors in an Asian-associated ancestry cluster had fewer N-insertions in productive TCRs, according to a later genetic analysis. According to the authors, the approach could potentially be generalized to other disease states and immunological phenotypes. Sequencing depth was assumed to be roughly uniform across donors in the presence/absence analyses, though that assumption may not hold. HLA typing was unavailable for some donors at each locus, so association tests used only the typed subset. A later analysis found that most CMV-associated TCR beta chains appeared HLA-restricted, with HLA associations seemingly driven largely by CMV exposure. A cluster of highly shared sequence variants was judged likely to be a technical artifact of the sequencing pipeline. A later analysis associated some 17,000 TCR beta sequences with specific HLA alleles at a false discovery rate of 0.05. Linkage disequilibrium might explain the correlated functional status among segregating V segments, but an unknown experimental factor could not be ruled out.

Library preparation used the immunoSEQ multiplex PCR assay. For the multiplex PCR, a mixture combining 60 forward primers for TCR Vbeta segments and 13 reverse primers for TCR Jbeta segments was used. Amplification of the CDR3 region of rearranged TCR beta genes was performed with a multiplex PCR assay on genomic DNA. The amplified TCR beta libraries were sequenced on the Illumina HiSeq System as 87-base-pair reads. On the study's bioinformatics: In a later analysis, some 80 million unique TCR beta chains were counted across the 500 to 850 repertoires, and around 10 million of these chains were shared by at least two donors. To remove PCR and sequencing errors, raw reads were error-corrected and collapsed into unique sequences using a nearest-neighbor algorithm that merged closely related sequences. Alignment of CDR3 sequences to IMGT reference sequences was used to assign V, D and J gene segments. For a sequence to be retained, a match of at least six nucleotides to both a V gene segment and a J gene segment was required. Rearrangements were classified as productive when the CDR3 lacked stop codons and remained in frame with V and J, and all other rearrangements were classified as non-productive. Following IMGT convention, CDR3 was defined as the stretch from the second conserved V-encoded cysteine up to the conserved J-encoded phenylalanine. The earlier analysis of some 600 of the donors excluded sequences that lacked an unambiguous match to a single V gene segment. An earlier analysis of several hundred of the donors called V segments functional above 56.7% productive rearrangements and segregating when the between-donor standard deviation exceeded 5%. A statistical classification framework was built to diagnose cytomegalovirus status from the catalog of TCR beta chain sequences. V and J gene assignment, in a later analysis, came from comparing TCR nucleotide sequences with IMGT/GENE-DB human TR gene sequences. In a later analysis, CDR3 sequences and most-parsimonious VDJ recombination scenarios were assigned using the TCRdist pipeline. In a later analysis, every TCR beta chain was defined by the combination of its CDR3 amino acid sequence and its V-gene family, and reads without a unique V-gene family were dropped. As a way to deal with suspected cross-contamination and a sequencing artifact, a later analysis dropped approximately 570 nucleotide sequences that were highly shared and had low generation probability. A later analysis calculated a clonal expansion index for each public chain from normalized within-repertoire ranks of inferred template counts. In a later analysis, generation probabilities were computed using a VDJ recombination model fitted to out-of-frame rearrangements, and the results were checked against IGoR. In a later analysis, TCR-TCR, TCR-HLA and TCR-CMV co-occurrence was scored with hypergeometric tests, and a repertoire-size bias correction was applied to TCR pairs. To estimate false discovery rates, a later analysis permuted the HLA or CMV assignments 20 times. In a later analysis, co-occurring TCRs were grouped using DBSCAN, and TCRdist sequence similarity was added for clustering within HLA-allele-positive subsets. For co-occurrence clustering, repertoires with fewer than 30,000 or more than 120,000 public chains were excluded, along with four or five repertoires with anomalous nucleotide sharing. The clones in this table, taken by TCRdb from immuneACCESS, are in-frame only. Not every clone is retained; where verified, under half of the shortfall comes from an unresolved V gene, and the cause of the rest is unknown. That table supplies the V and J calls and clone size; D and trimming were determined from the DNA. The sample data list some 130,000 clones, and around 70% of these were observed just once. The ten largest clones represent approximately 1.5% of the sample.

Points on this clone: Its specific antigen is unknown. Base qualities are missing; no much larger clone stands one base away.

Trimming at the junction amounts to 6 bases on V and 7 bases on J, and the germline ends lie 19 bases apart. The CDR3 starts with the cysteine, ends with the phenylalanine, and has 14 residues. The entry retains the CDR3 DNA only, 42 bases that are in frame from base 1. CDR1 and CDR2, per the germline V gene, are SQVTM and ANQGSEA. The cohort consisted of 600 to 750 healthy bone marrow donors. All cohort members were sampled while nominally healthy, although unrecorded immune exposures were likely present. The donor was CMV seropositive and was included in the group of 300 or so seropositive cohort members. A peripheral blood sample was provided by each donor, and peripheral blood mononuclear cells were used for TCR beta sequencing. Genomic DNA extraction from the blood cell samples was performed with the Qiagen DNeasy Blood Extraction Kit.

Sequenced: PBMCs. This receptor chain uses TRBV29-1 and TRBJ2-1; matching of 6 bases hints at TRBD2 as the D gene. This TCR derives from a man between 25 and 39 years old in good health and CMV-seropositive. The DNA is TGCAGCGTCCACTATTACGGGACTCATAATGAGCAGTTCTTC. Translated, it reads CSVHYYGTHNEQFF.